The source of this TCR beta chain is a study of cytomegalovirus exposure and HLA in healthy donors. Whole-study findings and limits: Donors belonging to an Asian-associated ancestry cluster reportedly showed fewer N-insertions in productive TCRs than the roughly 670-donor mean, according to what a later analysis found.

13 Jbeta primers and 60 Vbeta primers were used for the PCR. In the original workflow: About 80 million unique TCR beta chains, some 10 million of them shared, were counted by a later analysis. Data came from immunoSEQ multiplex PCR; TCRdb stores just in-frame clones and leaves some out. That table gives V, J and clone size, and the DNA gave D and trimming. This table holds more than 35,000 clones. In regard to this clone: Its target is unknown.

The CDR3 loop spans 15 amino acids. Germline V gives CDR1 SNHLY, CDR2 FYNNEI. The junction had 7 bases not matched to a gene; V was cut back by 8 bases and J by 5 bases. V gene TRBV2 combines with J gene TRBJ2-2; 11 positions match TRBD2. This TCR derives from a man younger than 45 in good health and CMV-seronegative. Sequencing was carried out using PBMCs. CDR3 sequence: CASGSGRAGTGELFF. The DNA of the CDR3 is TGTGCCAGCGGTAGCGGGAGGGCCGGGACCGGGGAGCTGTTTTTT. The complete variable domain, with remaining parts taken from reference TRBV2 and TRBJ2-2, reads EPEVTQTPSHQVTQMGQEVILRCVPISNHLYFYWYRQILGQKVEFLVSFYNNEISEKSEIFDDQFSVERPDGSNFTLKIRSTKLEDSAMYFCASGSGRAGTGELFFGEGSRLTVL.